This TCR beta chain was sequenced in a study of beta chain features in type 1 diabetes. Overall study: On cell yields, gender and age, patients and healthy donors were similar. Examination covered around 98,000,000 sorted cells spanning all samples. Points from the study as a whole: Researchers report that Type 1 diabetes patients had moderately but significantly shorter TCRB CDR3s across all four CD4+ subsets.

Expressed TCRB transcripts were sequenced after all isolated RNA was converted to cDNA. Sequenced by immunoSEQ multiplex PCR; TCRdb stores in-frame clones only, minus some. The data hold approximately 730,000 clones, with around an eighth observed a single time. Details on this clone: Antigen unknown.

The CDR3 is 15 amino acids. The V end lost 0 bases, the J end lost 5 bases, and 13 bases lay between the germline ends. The germline CDR1 and CDR2 sequences are MNHEY and SMNVEV (reference sequence). The gene calls are TRBV27 and TRBJ1-2; D perhaps matches TRBD1 (6 bases). Source material: naive CD4+ T cells from blood. The clonotype was recovered from a man younger than 30 with type 1 diabetes. For the CDR3, the DNA is TGTGCCAGCAGTTTATCTAAACAGGGAGGGTATGGCTACACCTTC. Its translation is CASSLSKQGGYGYTF.